This T cell receptor beta chain was sequenced during a study of Ad26.COV2.S vaccination and SARS-CoV-2 variants. Study findings and constraints: Spike-specific responses of CD8+ and CD4+ T cells were reported to display substantial breadth after vaccination.

From germline, CDR1 is LNHDA and CDR2 SQIVND (reference sequence). CDR3 length: 15 residues. The junction had 5 bases not matched to a gene; V was cut back by 2 bases and J by 2 bases. The treatment is: 19 received Ad26.COV2.S at low or high dose, single or two shots; 5 received placebo; per-sample allocation not given. Sampling occurred on day 63 after the first vaccine or placebo injection. With respect to this clone: The antigen remains undetermined.

Clones were sequenced by immunoSEQ multiplex PCR, and TCRdb holds only the in-frame ones, with some missing. Of 410,000 or so clones listed, about nine tenths are singletons. The sequence derives from a person between 18 and 65 years old who received the Ad26.COV2.S COVID-19 vaccine or a placebo. This chain uses TRBV19 with TRBJ1-1; 7 positions match TRBD1. The sample here was peripheral blood, taken in a trial of Ad26.COV2.S vaccine versus placebo. CDR3 DNA: TGTGCCAGTAGTATATACGGAGGGGGCAACACTGAAGCTTTCTTT. This sequence encodes CASSIYGGGNTEAFF.